The next 26 T cell receptor beta chains were all read from a single sample in a study of T-cell reconstitution after alpha-beta-depleted transplantation in children. The TCRbeta library was prepared with unique molecular identifiers. MiXCR, run by TCRdb on the PCR reads, gives a single entry per CDR3 protein. Of over 25,000 distinct CDR3 sequences in the sample, 18% were seen once. The sequencing here drew on PBMCs, mostly from graft donor cells, taken 60 days after TCRalphabeta/CD19-depleted stem cell transplant. The source is a male patient between 2 and 10 years old who had a stem cell transplant for acute lymphoblastic leukemia, so the T cells may come from the graft donor.

The rearrangement links TRBV11-2 to TRBJ2-1, with 16 bases that match TRBD2. Germline CDR1 and CDR2: SGHAT and FQNNGV. The V and J ends lost 4 bases and 8 bases, in that order; junction bases with no gene match: 2. The CDR3 runs to 15 residues. CDR3 amino acids: CASSSGTSGRDEQFF. As DNA, the CDR3 is TGTGCCAGCAGCTCCGGGACTAGCGGGAGGGATGAGCAGTTCTTC.

This clonotype was found a few times. The rearrangement links TRBV4-3 to TRBJ1-3; 8 positions agree with TRBD1. The CDR3 is made up of 15 amino acids. The V and J ends lost 3 bases and 3 bases, in that order; junction bases with no gene match: 4. The germline gives CDR1 LGHNA, CDR2 YSLEER. CDR3 sequence: CASSHGDRNGNTIYF. In DNA form, the CDR3 reads TGCGCCAGCAGCCACGGGGACAGGAATGGAAACACCATATATTTT.

This chain links TRBV20-1 with TRBJ2-7, with 9 positions matching TRBD1. J lost 0 bases, V lost 5 bases, and 5 bases had no gene match. The CDR3 extends over 14 amino acids. The V gene's germline CDR1 is DFQATT and CDR2 SNEGSKA (reference sequence). CDR3 amino acids: CSASGTGSSYEQYF. The CDR3 DNA sequence: TGCAGTGCTTCGGGGACAGGGAGCTCCTACGAGCAGTACTTC.

This clonotype was counted between two and nine times. V gene TRBV12-3 or TRBV12-4 combines with J gene TRBJ2-3, with 7 positions matching TRBD1. J was trimmed by 3 bases and V by 5 bases; bases with no gene match: 5. This CDR3 has 14 amino acids. CDR3 DNA: TGTGCCAGCAGTATAGACAGGGCGACAGATACGCAGTATTTT. This gives the protein CASSIDRATDTQYF.

The chain is built from TRBV12-3 or TRBV12-4 and TRBJ2-1; D is unresolved. The CDR3 is made up of 12 amino acids. Trimming pared 5 bases from V and 12 bases from J, leaving 14 bases between. CDR3 nucleotides: TGTGCCAGCAGTCCCTCGGACGGACCGCAGTTCTTC. Its translation is CASSPSDGPQFF.

This clonotype was seen only a few times. This chain connects TRBV6-5 to TRBJ1-2, with 9 bases identical to TRBD1. Germline values: CDR1 MNHEY, CDR2 SVGAGI. The CDR3 is 16 amino acids. The ends lost 2 bases at V and 7 bases at J; junction bases unmatched: 11. The chain's CDR3 is CASSYLPGQGSFGYTF. The CDR3 coding sequence is TGTGCCAGCAGTTACCTCCCCGGACAGGGGAGTTTTGGCTACACCTTC.

This chain uses TRBV28 with TRBJ2-3, with 7 bases aligning to TRBD2. There are 16 residues in the CDR3. Germline assignment: CDR1 MDHEN and CDR2 SYDVKM. V shed 2 bases and J 2 bases; nucleotides not matched to a gene: 7. The CDR3 bases are TGTGCCAGCAGTTTAAGAGCGGCGGGGGACACAGATACGCAGTATTTT. It is translated as CASSLRAAGDTDTQYF.

This clonotype was counted ten times or more. V usage is TRBV10-3 and J usage is TRBJ2-2, with 7 nucleotides matching TRBD1. The germline V gene encodes CDR1 ENHRY and CDR2 SYGVKD. V was pared by 7 bases and J by 2 bases, with 7 bases of the junction left unmatched. CDR3 length: 15 amino acids. The CDR3 region is CAINAGTANTGELFF. The CDR3 bases are TGTGCCATCAATGCCGGGACAGCTAACACCGGGGAGCTGTTTTTT.

This chain's CDR3 is CASSLVQGNSPLHF. The CDR3 nucleotides are TGCGCCAGCAGCTTGGTCCAGGGGAATTCACCCCTCCACTTT. The J gene is TRBJ1-6, the V gene TRBV5-1, with a tentative D call TRBD1 (6 bases). V was cut by 0 bases and J by 7 bases, with 8 bases left in between. The length of the CDR3 is 14 residues. Germline-derived CDR1 and CDR2 are SGHRS and YFSETQ.

This clonotype has a count of ten or more. The chain links TRBV28 to TRBJ1-3; the D gene is possibly TRBD1 (5 bases). Per the germline V gene, CDR1 is MDHEN and CDR2 is SYDVKM. This CDR3 spans 16 amino acids. Trimming cost V 4 bases and J 0 bases, with 13 bases left between them. The CDR3: CASSSGGGGSGNTIYF. DNA of the CDR3: TGTGCCAGCAGTTCCGGCGGGGGGGGCTCTGGAAACACCATATATTTT.

This clonotype has only a few counts. J is TRBJ1-6 and V is TRBV9, with TRBD1 matching over 7 bases. Per the germline V gene, CDR1 is SGDLS and CDR2 is YYNGEE. V lost 4 bases, J lost 8 bases, and 21 bases stayed unmatched. The CDR3 loop spans 19 amino acids. Here the CDR3 reads CASSHEMTSGGTEHSPLHF. The CDR3 DNA is TGTGCCAGCAGCCACGAAATGACCTCGGGCGGGACAGAACATTCACCCCTCCACTTT.

The rearrangement joins TRBV12-3 or TRBV12-4 to TRBJ2-2; 11 nucleotides align to TRBD2. The J segment lost 4 bases and the V segment lost 5 bases, leaving 6 bases of the junction unmatched. The CDR3 loop spans 16 amino acids. The CDR3 reads CASSGTSGSRTGELFF. As DNA, the CDR3 is TGTGCCAGCAGTGGTACTAGCGGGAGCCGCACCGGGGAGCTGTTTTTT.

This clonotype has more than one count but fewer than ten. A much larger clone differs from this one at a single base, so this may be a read error. The rearrangement uses TRBV27 and TRBJ2-4; perhaps TRBD1 as D (6 bases). The V and J ends lost 4 bases and 2 bases respectively, with 9 bases between them. This CDR3 region has 14 residues. The germline V gene encodes CDR1 MNHEY and CDR2 SMNVEV (reference sequence). The CDR3 is CASSYGDTKNIQYF. CDR3 nucleotide sequence: TGTGCCAGCAGTTATGGGGACACCAAAAACATTCAGTACTTC.

This clonotype was recorded a few times. The chain has TRBV7-2 and TRBJ2-1; D tentatively reads TRBD1 or TRBD2 (5 bases each). With 6 bases removed from V and 6 bases from J, the gap between germline ends came to 12 bases. Per the germline V gene, CDR1 is SGHTA and CDR2 is FQGNSA. CDR3 size: 13 residues. CDR3 sequence: CASRPGTGNEQFF. As DNA, the CDR3 is TGTGCCAGCAGGCCCGGGACCGGCAATGAGCAGTTCTTC.

The chain is built from TRBV30 and TRBJ1-1; D gene ambiguous. CDR1 and CDR2 (germline): GTSNPN, SVGIG (reference sequence). V was cut by 0 bases and J by 0 bases, with 8 bases left in between. The CDR3 covers 14 residues. The CDR3 protein is CAWSVPRMNTEAFF. The CDR3 DNA is TGTGCCTGGAGTGTACCCCGGATGAACACTGAAGCTTTCTTT. The variable domain in full, completed from reference TRBV30 and TRBJ1-1, reads SQTIHQWPATLVQPVGSPLSLECTVEGTSNPNLYWYRQAAGRGLQLLFYSVGIGQISSEVPQNLSASRPQDRQFILSSKKLLLSDSGFYLCAWSVPRMNTEAFFGQGTRLTVV.

The chain links TRBV5-6 to TRBJ2-3; the D gene is possibly TRBD2 (6 bases). Trimming cost V 1 base and J 0 bases, with 12 bases left between them. Germline V gene lookup returns CDR1 SGHDT and CDR2 YYEEEE. The CDR3 extends over 16 amino acids. The CDR3, as DNA: TGTGCCAGCAGCTTGAGGAGGGGAGTTAGCACAGATACGCAGTATTTT. It codes for CASSLRRGVSTDTQYF.

CDR3 loop: CASSRFWTSGGGRMATQYF. The CDR3 bases are TGTGCCAGCAGTCGCTTCTGGACTAGCGGGGGGGGTCGGATGGCGACCCAGTACTTC. This chain links TRBV27 with TRBJ2-5; TRBD2 matches at 15 bases. The CDR3 is 19 residues long. Germline assignment: CDR1 MNHEY and CDR2 SMNVEV (reference sequence). The J segment lost 7 bases and the V segment lost 5 bases, leaving 17 bases of the junction unmatched.

V and J are TRBV6-6 and TRBJ2-7, with D perhaps TRBD1 (5 bases). V lost 2 bases and J 10 bases, leaving 12 bases between the germline ends. Germline V lookup: CDR1 MNHNY, CDR2 SVGAGI (reference sequence). This CDR3 region has 12 residues. CDR3 sequence reads: CASSYPNQGQYF. The CDR3 DNA follows: TGTGCCAGCAGTTACCCGAACCAGGGTCAGTACTTC.

The chain links TRBV7-7 to TRBJ2-5; D not resolved. This CDR3 spans 14 amino acids. The germline V gene encodes CDR1 SSHAT and CDR2 FNYEAQ (reference sequence). V lost 5 bases and J 5 bases, leaving 15 bases between the germline ends. The CDR3 sequence: CASSIGPTQETQYF. CDR3 nucleotides: TGTGCCAGCAGCATAGGACCCACGCAGGAGACCCAGTACTTC.

The genes are TRBV28 and TRBJ2-1, with a tentative D call TRBD2 (6 bases). The ends were cut back, 10 bases at V and 8 bases at J, with 21 bases in the middle. The germline gives CDR1 MDHEN, CDR2 SYDVKM. The CDR3 covers 14 residues. This chain's CDR3 is CAIGGRSIADEQFF. The DNA for the CDR3 is TGTGCCATCGGGGGACGGTCTATAGCCGATGAGCAGTTCTTC.

This clonotype has a handful of counts. The chain employs TRBV28 and TRBJ1-6, with 8 bases fitting TRBD1. The CDR3 runs 15 residues. V lost 4 bases to trimming and J lost 10 bases; unmatched junction nucleotides: 9. CDR1 and CDR2 from the germline V gene are MDHEN and SYDVKM. CDR3: CASSYTRQGRSPLHF. DNA for the CDR3: TGTGCCAGCAGTTATACGAGACAGGGGAGGTCACCCCTCCACTTT.

There are a few counts of this clonotype. The chain links TRBV29-1 to TRBJ1-2; the D is unclear. The V end lost 7 bases, the J end lost 7 bases, and 16 bases lay between the germline ends. Germline V gene sequence: CDR1 SQVTM, CDR2 ANQGSEA. This CDR3 has 12 amino acids. CDR3 sequence reads: CSAWAASGGYTF. In DNA form, the CDR3 reads TGCAGCGCCTGGGCGGCGAGCGGTGGCTACACCTTC.

This clonotype came up many times. The V and J genes are TRBV27 and TRBJ2-2; no clear D gene. The CDR3 has 16 amino acids. Germline V gene lookup returns CDR1 MNHEY and CDR2 SMNVEV (reference sequence). Trimming took 2 bases from V and 2 from J, leaving 12 bases between them. The CDR3 DNA reads as TGTGCCAGCAGTTTAAGGCTGAACCGAAACACCGGGGAGCTGTTTTTT. Translated: CASSLRLNRNTGELFF.

This clonotype was seen at least ten times. The genes are TRBV7-2 and TRBJ2-2, with TRBD2 matching over 11 bases. CDR1 is SGHTA, CDR2 FQGNSA, per germline. Trimming cost V 3 bases and J 2 bases; bases outside gene matches: 2. This CDR3 is built from 16 residues. The CDR3 nucleotides read TGTGCCAGCAGCTTTACTAGCGGGAGAAACACCGGGGAGCTGTTTTTT. This sequence encodes CASSFTSGRNTGELFF. The variable domain in full, with the rest retrieved from reference TRBV7-2 and TRBJ2-2, is GAGVSQSPSNKVTEKGKDVELRCDPISGHTALYWYRQSLGQGLEFLIYFQGNSAPDKSGLPSDRFSAERTGGSVSTLTIQRTQQEDSAVYLCASSFTSGRNTGELFFGEGSRLTVL.

This clonotype was recorded at least ten times. The chain is built from TRBV29-1 and TRBJ2-3; unclear D gene. Germline CDR1 SQVTM, CDR2 ANQGSEA. The CDR3 runs to 10 residues. The V and J ends lost 4 bases and 6 bases respectively, with 5 bases between them. The CDR3 region has the DNA TGCAGCGTTGTTCCCGATACGCAGTATTTT. Translating it yields CSVVPDTQYF.

The chain uses TRBV11-3 and TRBJ2-7; 11 bases are a match to TRBD2. CDR1 SGHNT and CDR2 YENEEA come from the germline V gene. The CDR3 has 14 residues. With V trimmed by 0 bases and J by 5 bases, 0 bases remained unmatched. CDR3 DNA: TGTGCCAGCAGCTTAGAACTAGCGGGAGACGAGCAGTACTTC. Its protein is CASSLELAGDEQYF. The complete variable domain, with remaining parts taken from reference TRBV11-3 and TRBJ2-7, reads EAGVVQSPRYKIIEKKQPVAFWCNPISGHNTLYWYLQNLGQGPELLIRYENEEAVDDSQLPKDRFSAERLKGVDSTLKIQPAELGDSAVYLCASSLELAGDEQYFGPGTRLTVT.